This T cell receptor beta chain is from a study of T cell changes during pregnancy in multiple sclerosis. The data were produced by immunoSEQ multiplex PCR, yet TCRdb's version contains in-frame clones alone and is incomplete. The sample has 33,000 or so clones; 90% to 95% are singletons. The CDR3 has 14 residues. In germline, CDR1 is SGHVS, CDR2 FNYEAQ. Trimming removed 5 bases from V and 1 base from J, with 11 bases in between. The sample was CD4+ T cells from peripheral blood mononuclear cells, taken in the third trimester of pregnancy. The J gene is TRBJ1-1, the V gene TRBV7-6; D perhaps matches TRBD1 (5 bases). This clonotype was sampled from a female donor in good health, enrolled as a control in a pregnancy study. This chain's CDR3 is CASSLKTANTEAFF. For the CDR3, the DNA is TGTGCCAGCAGCCTGAAGACAGCGAACACTGAAGCTTTCTTT. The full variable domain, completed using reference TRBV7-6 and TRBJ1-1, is GAGVSQSPRYKVTKRGQDVALRCDPISGHVSLYWYRQALGQGPEFLTYFNYEAQQDKSGLPNDRFSAERPEGSISTLTIQRTEQRDSAMYRCASSLKTANTEAFFGQGTRLTVV.